This T cell receptor (beta chain) appears in the sequencing data of a study of CD8+ T cells in alopecia areata. Study information: The study gave treated patients oral tofacitinib at 5 to 10 mg twice daily. For treated patients, severity scores reflected the percentage of scalp area affected.

Remarks on this clone: The antigen remains undetermined.

Once RNA had been extracted, it was reverse transcribed into cDNA to act as the sequencing template. Profiled with immunoSEQ multiplex PCR; TCRdb holds only in-frame clones, not every one. The sample carries 150,000 to 200,000 clones, approximately 60% recorded once. The treatment was: oral pan-JAK inhibitor, 5-10 mg twice daily. Regarding the study as a whole: Researchers say the link of baseline CD8+ expansion to response remains uncertain, with one nonresponder.

The CDR3 totals 15 residues. Germline V gene sequence: CDR1 LGHNA, CDR2 YNFKEQ. Trimming took 3 bases from V and 6 from J; bases not matched to a gene: 10. Source: CD4+ T cells sorted from blood, taken at week 4, from a patient treated with tofacitinib. J is TRBJ2-7 and V is TRBV4-2, with 8 bases matching TRBD1. This sequence originates from a human donor with alopecia areata. The CDR3 bases are TGTGCCAGCAGCCAGTACAGACAGGGGCGGATCGAGCAGTACTTC. Amino acids: CASSQYRQGRIEQYF.